The present TCR beta chain was sequenced within a study of blood T cell repertoires in COVID-19. Germline V gives CDR1 KGHSH, CDR2 LQKENI. The CDR3 runs 15 residues. Trimming pared 3 bases from V and 7 bases from J, leaving 16 bases between. The method was immunoSEQ multiplex PCR; TCRdb's version includes in-frame clones alone and lacks a portion of them. The sample has some 300,000 clones; less than 90% are singletons. The sample was peripheral blood. This sequence originates from a woman in her seventies with COVID-19, enrolled during active disease. The J gene is TRBJ1-5, the V gene TRBV18; D ambiguous. The DNA for the CDR3 is TGTGCCAGCTCACCGGAGGCGGGGTCTAGACAGCCCCAGCATTTT. Amino acid sequence: CASSPEAGSRQPQHF.